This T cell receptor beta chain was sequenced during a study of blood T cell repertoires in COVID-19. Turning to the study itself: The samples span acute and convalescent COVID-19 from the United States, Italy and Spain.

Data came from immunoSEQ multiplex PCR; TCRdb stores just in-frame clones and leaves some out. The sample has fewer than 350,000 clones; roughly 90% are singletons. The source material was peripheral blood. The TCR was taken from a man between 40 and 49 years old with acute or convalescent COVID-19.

The DNA of the CDR3 is TGTGCTTATCACGGCGGGATCTCTGGAAACACCATATATTTT. As protein: CAYHGGISGNTIYF. V and J are TRBV30 and TRBJ1-3; D is undetermined. The CDR3 has 14 amino acids. The germline gives CDR1 GTSNPN, CDR2 SVGIG (reference sequence).